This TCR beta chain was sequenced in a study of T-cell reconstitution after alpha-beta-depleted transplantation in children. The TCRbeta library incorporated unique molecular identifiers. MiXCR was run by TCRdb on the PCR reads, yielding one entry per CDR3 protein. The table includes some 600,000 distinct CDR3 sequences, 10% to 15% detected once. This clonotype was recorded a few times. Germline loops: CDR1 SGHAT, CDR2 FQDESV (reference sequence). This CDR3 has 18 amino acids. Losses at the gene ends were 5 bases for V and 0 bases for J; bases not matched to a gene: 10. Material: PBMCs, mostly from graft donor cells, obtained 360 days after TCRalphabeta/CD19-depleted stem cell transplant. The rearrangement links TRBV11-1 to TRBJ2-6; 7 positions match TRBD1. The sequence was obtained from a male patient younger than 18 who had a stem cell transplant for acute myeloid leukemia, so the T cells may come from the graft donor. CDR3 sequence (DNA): TGTGCCAGCAGCCACCCCGACAGGGAAAGCTCTGGGGCCAACGTCCTGACTTTC. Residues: CASSHPDRESSGANVLTF.